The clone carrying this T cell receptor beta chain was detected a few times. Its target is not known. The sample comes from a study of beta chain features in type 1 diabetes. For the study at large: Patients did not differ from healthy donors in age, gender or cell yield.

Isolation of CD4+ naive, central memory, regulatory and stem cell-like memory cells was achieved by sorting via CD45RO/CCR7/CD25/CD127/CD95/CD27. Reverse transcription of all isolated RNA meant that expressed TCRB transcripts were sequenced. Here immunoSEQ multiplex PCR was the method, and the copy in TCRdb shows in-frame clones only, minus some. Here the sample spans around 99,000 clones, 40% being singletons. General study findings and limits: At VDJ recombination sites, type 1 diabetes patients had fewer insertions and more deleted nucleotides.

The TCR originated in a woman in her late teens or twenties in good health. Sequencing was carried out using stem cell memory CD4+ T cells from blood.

DNA for the CDR3: TGTGCCAGTGAGGACAGGGTGGGTGAGCAGTACTTC. It specifies CASEDRVGEQYF. The chain recombines TRBV19 with TRBJ2-7; 8 nucleotides agree with TRBD1. CDR1 LNHDA and CDR2 SQIVND come from the germline V gene (reference sequence). CDR3 size: 12 residues. Trimming cost V 8 bases and J 7 bases; bases outside gene matches: 7.